The clone carrying this TCR beta chain has a count of ten or more. Its antigen is not identified. The trim removed 4 bases at V and 6 bases at J, leaving 2 bases unmatched. The germline V gene has CDR1 MNHEY and CDR2 SVGEGT. This CDR3 contains 13 residues. Hyperthyroidism in the patients, aged 18 to 65, was newly diagnosed and under 2 months in duration. Exclusion of patients followed from uncontrolled infection, other autoimmune disease, pregnancy or lactation. This entry is derived from a study of T cells in Graves' hyperthyroidism and ophthalmopathy. Study observations and caveats: Among clonotypes expanded in thyroid above 0.001, most were also found in blood. It was a median 6.5 months before onset that the model predicted ophthalmopathy.

Amplified TCR beta CDR3 regions came from RNA transcripts. The study used the HTBI primer set for a first-round RT-PCR of the TCR CDR3. MiXCR, applied by TCRdb to the multiplex PCR reads, yields one record per CDR3 protein. Counted here are a few hundred thousand distinct CDR3 sequences, approximately 14% occurring once; the ten biggest clones make up 25% to 35%. Material for sequencing was blood. V is TRBV6-2 or TRBV6-3 and J is TRBJ2-1, with TRBD2 matching over 8 bases. The receptor comes from a woman between 18 and 29 years old with Graves' hyperthyroidism that later progressed to Graves' ophthalmopathy. The CDR3 bases are TGTGCCAGCAGTTTAAGCGGGAGCAATGAGCAGTTCTTC. Translation gives CASSLSGSNEQFF.